Listed below are T cell receptor beta chains from one sample, sequenced in a study of shared clonotypes between healthy human individuals. The protocol was immunoSEQ multiplex PCR, while the TCRdb copy is restricted to in-frame clones and leaves out a portion. The repertoire holds hundreds of thousands of clones, with roughly 98% as singletons. The material sequenced was naive CD8+ T cells sorted from blood. These receptors all come from a man aged 25-45 years in good health. Each CDR3 is given with its conserved first and last residue.

>TRBV21-1
CASSTSGANYEQYF
>TRBV10-3
CATHAGQNTGELFF
>TRBV9
CASSLGLAVSHEQFF
>TRBV6-1
CASTQGGFGGNEQFF
>TRBV5-1
CASSLVGDGATEAFF
>TRBV27
CASSFVDRGYEQYF
>TRBV7-9
CASSPRDRPAVQDQYF
>TRBV4-1
CASSHPGAYSYNEQFF
>TRBV15
CATSRAAGAMGFEQFF
>TRBV5-1
CASSLGTSGVSYEQYF
>TRBV28
CASSLLVGEGEVYTETQYF
>TRBV11-1
CASSSPDTQYF
>TRBV7-8
CASIREGYTF
>TRBV28
CASSPTRDSRSYEQYF
>TRBV5-1
CASSSDRAEAFF
>TRBV19
CASSIGEETQYF
>TRBV7-2
CASSSYRGVSYEQYF
>TRBV27
CASSPNGAGSSYNEQFF
>TRBV27
CASSSTNTSGRLSYEQYF
>TRBV5-1
CASSSDRWNTEAFF
>TRBV27
CASSSRFDYYSNQPQHF
>TRBV10-2
CASRTGNSNQPQHF
>TRBV7-9
CASSPPSGRGGEQFF